The clone carrying this T cell receptor (beta chain) was found a few times. These data come from a study of blood T cells in healthy people across ages. Isolated per sample were at least 6 million PBMCs. Sample-barcoded 5' priming and a J-beta primer mix drove a second PCR of about 7 to 11 cycles. No fewer than 3 million CDR3-containing paired-end reads came from each sample. TCRdb re-analysed the 5' RACE reads in MiXCR, keeping a single row per CDR3 protein. The sample yields roughly 680,000 distinct CDR3 sequences, about 50% seen once. V lost 2 bases, J lost 2 bases, and 5 bases stayed unmatched. Germline loops: CDR1 DFQATT, CDR2 SNEGSKA (reference sequence). This CDR3 is 15 amino acids long.

The TCR comes from a woman older than 75 in good health. The chain employs TRBV20-1 and TRBJ2-1; 8 nucleotides line up with TRBD2. What was sequenced was blood. CDR3 DNA: TGCAGTGCTAGAAAAGCGGGAGTAACCTACAATGAGCAGTTCTTC. Its protein is CSARKAGVTYNEQFF.